By share, the clone carrying this TCR beta chain ranks as medium-sized. Using immunoSEQ multiplex PCR, the repertoire was profiled, and TCRdb retains in-frame clones only, with some absent. The sample lists just over 20,000 clones, 35% to 50% occurring once. The sample comes from a study of graft-versus-host responses after intestinal transplantation. The authors plated some 200,000 CFSE-labeled responder cells with some 200,000 irradiated, violet-dye-labeled stimulator cells. This clonotype was sampled from a human patient who received an intestinal transplant. This specimen consisted of alloreactive CD8+ T cells from a mixed lymphocyte reaction culture, obtained before intestinal transplant. The subset denotes: CFSE-low proliferating T cells sorted from roughly six-day pre-transplant mixed lymphocyte reaction (GvH or HvG direction).

The CDR3 nucleotides read TGTGCCAGTCGACTAGCGGGATGGGAGGGCGAGCAGTACTTC. Protein sequence: CASRLAGWEGEQYF. V is TRBV28 and J is TRBJ2-7; 11 bases are shared with TRBD2. Trimming cost V 9 bases and J 6 bases; bases outside gene matches: 10. This CDR3 region has 14 residues. CDR1 and CDR2 from the germline V gene are MDHEN and SYDVKM.